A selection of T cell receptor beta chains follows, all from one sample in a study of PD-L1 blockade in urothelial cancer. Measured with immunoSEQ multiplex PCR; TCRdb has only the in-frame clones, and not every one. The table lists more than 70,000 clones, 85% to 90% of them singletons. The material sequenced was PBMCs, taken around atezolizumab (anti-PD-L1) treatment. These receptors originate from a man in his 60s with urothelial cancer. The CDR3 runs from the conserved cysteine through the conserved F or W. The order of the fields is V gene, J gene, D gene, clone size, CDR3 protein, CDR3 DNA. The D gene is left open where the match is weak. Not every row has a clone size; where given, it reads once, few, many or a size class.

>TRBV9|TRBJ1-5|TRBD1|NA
CASTGDRGHDQPQHF
TGTGCCAGCACCGGAGACAGGGGGCATGATCAGCCCCAGCATTTT
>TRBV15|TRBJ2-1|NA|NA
CATSREAGYNEQFF
TGTGCCACCAGCAGAGAAGCGGGCTACAATGAGCAGTTCTTC
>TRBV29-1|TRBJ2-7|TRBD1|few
CSVVRTGFTYEQYF
TGCAGCGTGGTCCGGACAGGGTTTACCTACGAGCAGTACTTC
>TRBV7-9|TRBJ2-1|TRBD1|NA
CASSQGQGRDEQFF
TGTGCCAGCAGCCAAGGACAGGGTAGGGATGAGCAGTTCTTC
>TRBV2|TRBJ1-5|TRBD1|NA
CASSGQGAVQPQHF
TGTGCCAGCAGTGGACAGGGGGCGGTTCAGCCCCAGCATTTT
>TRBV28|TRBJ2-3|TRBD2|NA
CASIPGVAGATQYF
TGTGCCAGCATCCCCGGGGTAGCGGGAGCCACGCAGTATTTT
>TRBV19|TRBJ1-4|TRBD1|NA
CASSPQGVGEKLFF
TGTGCCAGTAGCCCACAGGGGGTAGGTGAAAAACTGTTTTTT
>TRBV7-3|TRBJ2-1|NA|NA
CASSPGGGAANEQFF
TGTGCCAGCAGTCCCGGAGGGGGGGCCGCCAATGAGCAGTTCTTC
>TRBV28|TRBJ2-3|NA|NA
CASSFPTVSADTQYF
TGTGCCAGCAGTTTTCCGACAGTCTCGGCCGATACGCAGTATTTT
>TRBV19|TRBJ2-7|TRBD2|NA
CASSKAPTGGDYEQYF
TGTGCCAGTAGTAAAGCCCCTACCGGGGGGGACTACGAGCAGTACTTC
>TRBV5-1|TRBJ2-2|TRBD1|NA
CASSPTPDRLLTGELFF
TGCGCCAGCAGCCCCACACCGGACAGGCTCCTCACCGGGGAGCTGTTTTTT
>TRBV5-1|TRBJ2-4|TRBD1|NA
CASSLGQGTDIQYF
TGCGCCAGCAGCTTGGGACAGGGAACAGACATTCAGTACTTC
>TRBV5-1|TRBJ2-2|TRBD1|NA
CASSSGQDTGELFF
TGCGCCAGCAGCTCAGGACAGGACACCGGGGAGCTGTTTTTT
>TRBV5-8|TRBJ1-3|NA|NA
CASSFGGRNTIYF
TGTGCCAGCAGCTTCGGGGGGCGCAACACCATATATTTT
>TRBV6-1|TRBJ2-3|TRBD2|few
CAITKAGGTDTQYF
TGTGCCATTACGAAGGCGGGAGGTACAGATACGCAGTATTTT
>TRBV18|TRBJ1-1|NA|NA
CASSPLLSKGLNTEAFF
TGTGCCAGCTCACCACTTCTCTCGAAGGGGTTGAACACTGAAGCTTTCTTT
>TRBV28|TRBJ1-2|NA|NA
CASSLGLGGSGYTF
TGTGCCAGCAGTTTAGGACTGGGGGGAAGTGGCTACACCTTC
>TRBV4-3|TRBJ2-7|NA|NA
CASSQDTEVYEQYF
TGCGCCAGCAGCCAAGATACTGAGGTATACGAGCAGTACTTC
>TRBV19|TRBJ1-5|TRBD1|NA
CASSSGGYSNQPQHF
TGTGCCAGTAGTTCAGGGGGGTATAGCAATCAGCCCCAGCATTTT
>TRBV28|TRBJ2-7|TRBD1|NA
CASSSASGQGREQYF
TGTGCCAGCAGTTCAGCCTCTGGACAGGGGAGGGAGCAGTACTTC
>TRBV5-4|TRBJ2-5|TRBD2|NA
CASSLASGGETQYF
TGTGCCAGCAGCTTGGCGTCGGGGGGAGAGACCCAGTACTTC
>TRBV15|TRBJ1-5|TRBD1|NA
CATSRVVGTASDQPQHF
TGTGCCACCAGCAGAGTGGTAGGGACAGCAAGTGATCAGCCCCAGCATTTT
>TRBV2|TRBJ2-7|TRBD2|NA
CASSGRGRTYEQYF
TGTGCCAGCAGTGGGCGGGGGAGGACCTACGAGCAGTACTTC
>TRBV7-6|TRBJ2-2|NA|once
CASRATGGVHTGELFF
TGTGCCAGCAGGGCCACGGGGGGCGTACACACCGGGGAGCTGTTTTTT
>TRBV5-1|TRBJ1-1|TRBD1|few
CASSLDTGGRNTEAFF
TGCGCCAGCAGCTTGGACACAGGGGGCAGGAACACTGAAGCTTTCTTT
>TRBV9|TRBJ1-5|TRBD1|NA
CASSARGQGGEAQHF
TGTGCCAGCAGCGCCCGGGGACAGGGGGGAGAGGCCCAGCATTTT
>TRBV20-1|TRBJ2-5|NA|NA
CSARGGETQYF
TGCAGTGCCAGGGGCGGGGAGACCCAGTACTTC
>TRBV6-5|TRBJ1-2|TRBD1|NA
CASSPDRGYGYTF
TGTGCCAGCAGTCCAGACAGGGGGTATGGCTACACCTTC
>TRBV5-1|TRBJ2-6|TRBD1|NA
CASSTGQGVVLTF
TGCGCCAGCAGCACGGGACAGGGGGTCGTCCTGACTTTC
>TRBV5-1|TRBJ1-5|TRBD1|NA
CASSLGDRGRNQPQHF
TGCGCCAGCAGCTTGGGTGACAGGGGGCGCAATCAGCCCCAGCATTTT
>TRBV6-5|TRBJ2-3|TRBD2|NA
CASRIAGALSDTQYF
TGTGCCAGCAGAATAGCGGGAGCCCTGTCAGATACGCAGTATTTT
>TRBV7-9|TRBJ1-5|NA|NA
CASSLRGDQPQHF
TGTGCCAGCAGCTTACGGGGGGATCAGCCCCAGCATTTT
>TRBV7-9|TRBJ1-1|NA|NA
CASSWRGGTEAFF
TGTGCCAGCAGCTGGAGGGGTGGAACTGAAGCTTTCTTT
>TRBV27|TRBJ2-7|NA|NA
CASYSNHEQYF
TGTGCCAGCTACTCGAACCACGAGCAGTACTTC
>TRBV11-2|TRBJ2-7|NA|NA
CASSLVQGSHEQYF
TGTGCCAGCAGCTTAGTTCAGGGGTCTCACGAGCAGTACTTC
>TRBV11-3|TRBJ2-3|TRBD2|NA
CASSFRRLAGGLPCPDTQYF
TGTGCCAGCAGCTTCCGGCGGCTAGCGGGGGGCCTACCGTGTCCAGATACGCAGTATTTT